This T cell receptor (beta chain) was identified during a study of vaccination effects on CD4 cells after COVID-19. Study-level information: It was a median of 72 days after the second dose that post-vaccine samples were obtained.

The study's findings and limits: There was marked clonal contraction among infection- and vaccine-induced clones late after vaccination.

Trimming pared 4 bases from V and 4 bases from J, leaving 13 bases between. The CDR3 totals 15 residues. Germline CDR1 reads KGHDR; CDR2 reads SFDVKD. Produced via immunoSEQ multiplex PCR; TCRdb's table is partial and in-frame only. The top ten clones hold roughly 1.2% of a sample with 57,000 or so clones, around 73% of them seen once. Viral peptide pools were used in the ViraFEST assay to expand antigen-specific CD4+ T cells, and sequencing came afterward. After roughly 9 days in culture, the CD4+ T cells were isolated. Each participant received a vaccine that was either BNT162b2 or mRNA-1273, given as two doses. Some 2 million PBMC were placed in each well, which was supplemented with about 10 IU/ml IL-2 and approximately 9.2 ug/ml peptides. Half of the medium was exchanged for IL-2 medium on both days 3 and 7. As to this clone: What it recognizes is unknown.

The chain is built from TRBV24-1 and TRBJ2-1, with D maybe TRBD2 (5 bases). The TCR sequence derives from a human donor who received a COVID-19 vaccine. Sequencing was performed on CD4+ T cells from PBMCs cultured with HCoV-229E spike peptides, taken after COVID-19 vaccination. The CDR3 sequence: CATSDPARRYNEQFF. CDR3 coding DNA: TGTGCCACCAGTGACCCCGCGAGGAGGTACAATGAGCAGTTCTTC.